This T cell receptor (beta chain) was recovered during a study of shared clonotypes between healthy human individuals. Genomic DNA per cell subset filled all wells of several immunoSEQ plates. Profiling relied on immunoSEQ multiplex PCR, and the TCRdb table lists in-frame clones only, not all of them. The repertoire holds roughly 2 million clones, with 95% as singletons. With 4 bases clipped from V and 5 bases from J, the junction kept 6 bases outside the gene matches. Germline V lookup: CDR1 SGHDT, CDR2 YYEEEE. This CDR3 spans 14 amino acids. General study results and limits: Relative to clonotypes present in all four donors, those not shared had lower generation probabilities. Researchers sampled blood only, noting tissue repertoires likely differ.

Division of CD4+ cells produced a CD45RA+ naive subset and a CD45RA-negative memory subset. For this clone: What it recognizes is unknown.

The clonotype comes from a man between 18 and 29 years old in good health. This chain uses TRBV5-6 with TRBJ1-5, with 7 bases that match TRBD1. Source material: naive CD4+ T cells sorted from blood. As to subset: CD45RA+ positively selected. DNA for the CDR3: TGTGCCAGCAGCCGGAGGGGGCGCGATCAGCCCCAGCATTTT. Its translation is CASSRRGRDQPQHF.